The 7 T cell receptor beta chains listed next were all sequenced from one sample in a study of T cell responses to AZD1222 COVID-19 vaccine. Profiling relied on immunoSEQ multiplex PCR, and the TCRdb table lists in-frame clones only, not all of them. The sample carries 150,000 to 200,000 clones, roughly 92% recorded once. The material was peripheral blood, obtained 28 days after the second AZD1222 dose. The receptors were sampled from an adult who received the AZD1222 COVID-19 vaccine.

The rearrangement uses TRBV28 and TRBJ2-1, with D tentatively TRBD2 (5 bases). Per the germline V gene, CDR1 is MDHEN and CDR2 is SYDVKM. Trimming removed 6 bases at V and 4 bases at J, with 13 bases between. This CDR3 has 14 residues. CDR3 sequence reads: CASSLPGGYNEQFF. The CDR3, as DNA: TGTGCCAGCAGCCTCCCAGGAGGATACAATGAGCAGTTCTTC.

This chain joins TRBV4-2 and TRBJ2-7, with 9 bases fitting TRBD2. This CDR3 spans 14 amino acids. J gave up 3 bases and V 6 bases, and 6 bases lay outside the gene matches. CDR1 LGHNA and CDR2 YNFKEQ come from the germline V gene. The CDR3 DNA follows: TGTGCCAGCAGGCTTAGCGGGAGCCTCTACGAGCAGTACTTC. Residues: CASRLSGSLYEQYF.

J is TRBJ1-6 and V is TRBV6-5, with TRBD1 identical over 7 bases. V was clipped by 6 bases and J by 8 bases; unmatched bases: 7. CDR3 length: 14 residues. Germline CDR1 is MNHEY and CDR2 is SVGAGI. The CDR3: CASRPGTDDSPLHF. The CDR3 DNA follows: TGTGCCAGCAGACCCGGGACAGACGATTCACCCCTCCACTTT.

The rearrangement uses TRBV19 and TRBJ1-1; the match to TRBD1 covers 9 bases. Trimming removed 7 bases from V and 0 bases from J; junction bases left unmatched: 6. The CDR3 runs 15 residues. Germline V lookup: CDR1 LNHDA, CDR2 SQIVND (reference sequence). This CDR3 reads CASNRDREMNTEAFF. In DNA form, the CDR3 reads TGTGCCAGTAATCGGGACAGGGAAATGAACACTGAAGCTTTCTTT.

This chain joins TRBV5-1 and TRBJ2-3; TRBD2 aligns across 10 bases. Germline V gene sequence: CDR1 SGHRS, CDR2 YFSETQ. Germline trimming cut 6 bases from V and 4 bases from J; bases unmatched to any gene: 8. The length of the CDR3 is 15 residues. Here the CDR3 reads CASTRTSGTPDTQYF. In DNA, the CDR3 is TGCGCCAGCACCCGGACTAGCGGTACCCCAGATACGCAGTATTTT.

The chain combines TRBV5-8 with TRBJ1-2, with a weak D call TRBD1 (5 bases). There are 15 residues in the CDR3. The germline V and J ends were trimmed by 4 bases and 4 bases, with 17 bases remaining between them. CDR1 and CDR2 (germline): SGHTS, YDEGEE. CDR3 residues: CASSMRPQGFYGYTF. CDR3 coding DNA: TGTGCCAGCAGCATGCGCCCTCAGGGATTCTATGGCTACACCTTC.

Concerning this clone itself: Other DNA sequences within the sample encode an identical CDR3. The V call is TRBV7-9, the J call TRBJ1-1; tentatively, D is TRBD1 (6 bases). Trimming stripped 0 bases from V and 5 bases from J, with 10 bases between. Germline CDR1 and CDR2: SEHNR and FQNEAQ (reference sequence). The CDR3 totals 14 residues. This chain's CDR3 is CASSLAVGGTEAFF. DNA for the CDR3: TGTGCCAGCAGCTTAGCGGTAGGGGGGACTGAAGCTTTCTTT.